A selection of T cell receptor beta chains follows, all from one sample in a study of T cells in Graves' hyperthyroidism and ophthalmopathy. TCRdb re-called the multiplex PCR reads through MiXCR, storing one row per CDR3 protein. The sample has 530,000 or so distinct CDR3 sequences, roughly 17% seen once. The source material was blood. The receptors here all came from a woman between 18 and 30 years old with Graves' ophthalmopathy. CDR3s include the opening cysteine and the closing phenylalanine or tryptophan. A D gene is named only where the DNA matches it firmly.

J,D,V,CDR3
TRBJ2-7,.,TRBV10-1,CATLSTYEQYF
TRBJ1-1,.,TRBV12-3/TRBV12-4,CASSQVTKLEAFF
TRBJ2-2,TRBD2,TRBV4-1,CASSDLGGSGTGELFF
TRBJ2-3,.,TRBV27,CASSPWGPGTDTQYF
TRBJ2-5,.,TRBV4-3,CASSQGTGLTTQYF
TRBJ1-2,TRBD1,TRBV12-3/TRBV12-4,CASSYRGLGYTF
TRBJ2-2,.,TRBV9,CASSAPRVNTGELFF
TRBJ2-6,TRBD1,TRBV20-1,CSARDRQGALTGANVLTF
TRBJ2-5,.,TRBV7-9,CASSLGTASGGQYF
TRBJ2-1,.,TRBV6-2/TRBV6-3,CASSLPSGHNEQFF
TRBJ1-2,.,TRBV20-1,CSAYGYTF
TRBJ1-3,.,TRBV5-5,CASSSRVAGNTIYF
TRBJ2-7,TRBD2,TRBV12-3/TRBV12-4,CASSFELAGSNEQYF
TRBJ1-1,TRBD1,TRBV28,CASTRDRGRGGPGGTEAFF
TRBJ2-3,TRBD2,TRBV28,CASSLAAPAGGPADTQYF
TRBJ2-5,TRBD2,TRBV10-3,CAISESSGRRGETQYF
TRBJ1-1,.,TRBV28,CASSLSRGQSEAFF
TRBJ2-5,TRBD2,TRBV7-8,CASSPRLAGGSYQETQYF
TRBJ1-6,.,TRBV28,CASRGGRPFSYNSPLHF
TRBJ2-1,TRBD1,TRBV5-8,CASSLGGQVNNEQFF
TRBJ1-5,TRBD1,TRBV24-1,CATSDSGQGRHQPQHF
TRBJ1-1,.,TRBV15,CATSRRGANTEAFF
TRBJ2-7,.,TRBV2,CASSGAGRYEQYF
TRBJ2-2,.,TRBV19,CASSIGGPELFF
TRBJ2-7,TRBD2,TRBV28,CASSLPPASGSLGEQYF
TRBJ1-2,.,TRBV10-3,CAISEKWQNYGYTF
TRBJ1-3,.,TRBV4-3,CASSQDRLSGNTIYF
TRBJ1-1,.,TRBV7-9,CASSLVQTYIEAFF
TRBJ1-1,.,TRBV4-1,CASSQETPWTDMNTEAFF
TRBJ2-5,.,TRBV4-1,CASSQETGLETQYF
TRBJ2-2,TRBD1,TRBV7-3,CASSLSPGQGATGELFF
TRBJ1-1,TRBD1,TRBV11-2,CASSLDLGRGRASTEAFF